Below are 2 T cell receptor beta chains sequenced from a single sample in a study of T cell changes during pregnancy in multiple sclerosis. Some clones are missing from TCRdb's copy, which holds only in-frame ones; the method was immunoSEQ multiplex PCR. The table lists 40,000 to 45,000 clones, roughly 90% of them singletons, with 0.45% to 0.55% in the top ten. Specimen: CD4+ T cells from peripheral blood mononuclear cells, collected in the third trimester of pregnancy. These receptors were taken from a female donor with multiple sclerosis, enrolled in a pregnancy study.

This clone was observed a few times. The chain couples TRBV7-9 to TRBJ1-3, with a possible D match to TRBD1 (6 bases). Trimming removed 2 bases at V and 3 bases at J, with 14 bases between. There are 16 residues in the CDR3. Germline V CDR1 and CDR2: SEHNR, FQNEAQ (reference sequence). The CDR3 is CASSLSGRGNGNTIYF. The CDR3 nucleotides read TGTGCCAGCAGCTTAAGTGGCAGGGGAAATGGAAACACCATATATTTT.

This clone was seen just once. The chain couples TRBV18 to TRBJ1-1; D perhaps matches TRBD1 (6 bases). The V end lost 6 bases, the J end lost 4 bases, and 15 bases lay between the germline ends. The CDR3 runs to 14 residues. Germline CDR1 KGHSH, CDR2 LQKENI. The CDR3 DNA reads as TGTGCCAGCTCGCGGGAGCAGGGGAGCACTGAAGCTTTCTTT. Encoded protein: CASSREQGSTEAFF. The whole variable domain, filled in from reference TRBV18 and TRBJ1-1, reads NAGVMQNPRHLVRRRGQEARLRCSPMKGHSHVYWYRQLPEEGLKFMVYLQKENIIDESGMPKERFSAEFPKEGPSILRIQQVVRGDSAAYFCASSREQGSTEAFFGQGTRLTVV.